These T cell receptor beta chains were read from a single sample in a study of blood T cell repertoires in COVID-19. Sequencing used immunoSEQ multiplex PCR; TCRdb keeps in-frame clones, though not all of them. The data hold about 46,000 clones, with roughly 88% observed a single time. Input material: peripheral blood. The receptors were gathered from a man in his forties or fifties with acute or convalescent COVID-19. CDR3s include the opening cysteine and the closing phenylalanine or tryptophan. A D gene is named only where the DNA matches it firmly. Only some rows state a clone size, as once, few, many or a class for expanded clones.

TRBV9	-	-	TRBJ1-1	CASGGAGDTEAFF	TGTGCCAGCGGAGGGGCGGGGGACACTGAAGCTTTCTTT
TRBV7-9	-	-	TRBJ1-4	CASSLAPRGKNEKLFF	TGTGCCAGCAGCTTAGCGCCCAGGGGCAAGAATGAAAAACTGTTTTTT
TRBV5-1	TRBD2	-	TRBJ2-3	CASSLAKLAGGSSDTQYF	TGCGCCAGCAGCTTGGCCAAACTAGCGGGAGGATCATCAGATACGCAGTATTTT
TRBV29-1	-	-	TRBJ1-2	CSVEATNYGYTF	TGCAGCGTTGAGGCGACAAACTATGGCTACACCTTC
TRBV3-1/TRBV3-2	TRBD2	-	TRBJ2-5	CASRTSGGRETQYF	TGTGCCAGCAGGACTAGCGGGGGGCGGGAGACCCAGTACTTC
TRBV28	TRBD1	-	TRBJ1-5	CASSSLTGGDQPQHF	TGTGCCAGCAGTTCCCTTACAGGGGGCGATCAGCCCCAGCATTTT
TRBV24-1	-	-	TRBJ2-1	CATAGSVGRDEQFF	TGTGCCACCGCGGGCTCGGTCGGCCGGGATGAGCAGTTCTTC
TRBV27	TRBD1	-	TRBJ1-2	CASSPGQGAYGYTF	TGTGCCAGCAGTCCAGGACAGGGGGCGTATGGCTACACCTTC
TRBV2	TRBD2	once	TRBJ2-3	CASSEALAGGTDTQYF	TGTGCCAGCAGTGAAGCACTAGCGGGAGGCACAGATACGCAGTATTTT
TRBV24-1	-	-	TRBJ2-6	CATSDPGQNSGANVLTF	TGTGCCACCAGTGACCCCGGACAGAACTCTGGGGCCAACGTCCTGACTTTC
TRBV2	TRBD1	-	TRBJ1-1	CASSVRTGLGSTEAFF	TGTGCCAGCAGTGTACGGACAGGGCTCGGGTCCACTGAAGCTTTCTTT
TRBV5-6	-	-	TRBJ2-1	CASSLVAGMMNSEQFF	TGTGCCAGCAGCTTGGTTGCAGGGATGATGAATAGCGAGCAGTTCTTC
TRBV21-1	-	few	TRBJ2-3	CASIRTGATDTQYF	TGTGCCAGCATTCGGACAGGGGCAACAGATACGCAGTATTTT